This paragraph reports one T cell receptor beta chain. What it binds is not known. CDR1 and CDR2 from the germline V gene are MNHEY and SVGAGI. The CDR3 is 12 residues long. UMI labels and 5' RACE were used to prepare the TRB cDNA libraries. TCRdb re-called the 5' RACE reads; one entry per CDR3 protein, DNA not given. Here the sample table reports more than 80,000 distinct CDR3 sequences. This sample is drawn from a study of CXCR3-negative and CXCR3-positive naive CD8 T cells. Study-level points and caveats: Hydrophobicity of TRB CDR3s was greater in CXCR3-positive naive cells than in CXCR3-negative naive cells. Similarly elevated diversity marked both naive subsets, with memory CD8+ cells showing far lower diversity.

Definition of naive CD8+ T cells rested on a CD45RO-CCR7+CD27+CD95- profile. J is TRBJ2-2 and V is TRBV6-5; TCRdb's assignment of TRBD1 cannot be checked, as there is no DNA. This clonotype was sampled from a human donor in good health. Some clones in this sample may be carry-over from other donors' samples. Sequencing input: naive CXCR3+ CD8+ T cells from blood. The subset here: CD45RO-CCR7+CD27+CD95- naive CD8+ T cells expressing CXCR3 (TNR3+). CDR3 region: CASGTGAGELFF.